These 21 T cell receptor beta chains share one sample of origin, sequenced in a study of T cells in Graves' hyperthyroidism and ophthalmopathy. TCR beta CDR3 region amplification was performed from RNA transcripts. An initial round of RT-PCR targeting the TCR CDR3 relied on the HTBI primer set. Via MiXCR, TCRdb re-called the multiplex PCR reads, giving one row per CDR3 protein. The table has 550,000 to 800,000 distinct CDR3 sequences, 15% to 20% seen once. The sample consisted of blood. All receptors derive from a man aged 50 to 60 with Graves' hyperthyroidism.

This clonotype occurred a few times. This chain connects TRBV5-1 to TRBJ1-2; no clear D gene. V lost 4 bases, J lost 2 bases, and 12 bases lay in between. This CDR3 has 14 residues. Germline CDR1 is SGHRS and CDR2 is YFSETQ. CDR3 region: CASSLTDGNYGYTF. The CDR3 DNA reads as TGCGCCAGCAGCCTTACCGACGGGAACTATGGCTACACCTTC.

This clonotype was counted a few times. As DNA, the CDR3 is TGTGCCAGCAGCTTGATGGGGATCAGCAATCAGCCCCAGCATTTT. It specifies CASSLMGISNQPQHF. The V call is TRBV5-6, the J call TRBJ1-5; D remains ambiguous. Germline lookup yields CDR1 SGHDT and CDR2 YYEEEE. The V end lost 1 base, the J end lost 1 base, and 9 bases lay between the germline ends. The CDR3 consists of 15 residues.

This clonotype was counted between two and nine times. V and J are TRBV9 and TRBJ2-1; D possibly corresponds to TRBD1 (6 bases). The germline gives CDR1 SGDLS, CDR2 YYNGEE. CDR3 length: 18 residues. Trimming took 0 bases from V and 0 from J, leaving 16 bases between them. The CDR3 DNA follows: TGTGCCAGCAGCGTAGAGTACACAGGGCCGAGCTCCTACAATGAGCAGTTCTTC. Protein product: CASSVEYTGPSSYNEQFF.

The rearrangement uses TRBV11-1 and TRBJ2-3; 13 bases map to TRBD2. Germline V gene data show CDR1 as SGHAT and CDR2 as FQDESV (reference sequence). The CDR3 runs 17 residues. With V trimmed by 5 bases and J by 1 base, 6 bases remained unmatched. The CDR3 reads CASSPYTSGRGTDTQYF. The CDR3 DNA reads TGTGCCAGCAGCCCATATACTAGCGGGAGGGGCACAGATACGCAGTATTTT. Based on the CDR3 plus reference TRBV11-1 and TRBJ2-3, the full variable domain is EAEVAQSPRYKITEKSQAVAFWCDPISGHATLYWYRQILGQGPELLVQFQDESVVDDSQLPKDRFSAERLKGVDSTLKIQPAELGDSAMYLCASSPYTSGRGTDTQYFGPGTRLTVL.

This clonotype was picked up many times. The rearrangement links TRBV28 to TRBJ1-6; D might be TRBD1 (6 bases). The V gene lost 5 bases and the J gene lost 5 bases, with 13 bases spanning the gap. CDR3 size: 15 residues. The germline V gene encodes CDR1 MDHEN and CDR2 SYDVKM. The CDR3: CASSDTGPNNSPLHF. The CDR3 DNA reads TGTGCCAGCAGTGACACAGGGCCCAATAATTCACCCCTCCACTTT.

The J gene is TRBJ1-5, the V gene TRBV6-5; unclear D gene. Germline CDR1 and CDR2: MNHEY and SVGAGI. This CDR3 has 14 amino acids. V lost 2 bases, J lost 1 base, and 6 bases lay in between. The CDR3 coding sequence is TGTGCCAGCAGTTACGCGTGGAGCAATCAGCCCCAGCATTTT. Amino acids: CASSYAWSNQPQHF.

This clonotype was picked up many times. This sequence joins TRBV7-8 and TRBJ2-3, with D uncertain. The CDR3 is made up of 14 amino acids. CDR1 and CDR2 (germline): SGHVS, FQNEAQ. V was cut by 1 base and J by 2 bases, with 7 bases left in between. CDR3 DNA: TGTGCCAGCAGCTTAGTCGGACCCACAGATACGCAGTATTTT. This sequence encodes CASSLVGPTDTQYF.

The CDR3 is CASSSTGESWYGYTF. The CDR3 DNA reads as TGTGCCAGCAGCTCGACAGGCGAGAGTTGGTATGGCTACACCTTC. J is TRBJ1-2 and V is TRBV5-6; weak D call: TRBD1 (6 bases). CDR3 size: 15 residues. Trimming left V 3 bases short and J 5 bases short, with 17 bases between. CDR1 and CDR2 (germline): SGHDT, YYEEEE.

The table lists this clonotype with many counts. The gene calls are TRBV12-3 or TRBV12-4 and TRBJ1-6; no clear D gene. This CDR3 spans 14 amino acids. Trimming stripped 3 bases from V and 9 bases from J, with 12 bases between. CDR3 protein: CASSFRWSGSPLHF. The DNA of the CDR3 is TGTGCCAGCAGTTTTCGGTGGTCTGGTTCACCCCTCCACTTT.

Only a few counts were recorded for this clonotype. The chain links TRBV9 to TRBJ1-1, with D possibly TRBD1 on 5 matching bases. From germline, CDR1 is SGDLS and CDR2 YYNGEE. The CDR3 runs 15 residues. V was clipped by 3 bases and J by 0 bases, with 12 bases between them. The CDR3 nucleotides read TGTGCCAGCAGCGCGGAGGGGATAGTGAACACTGAAGCTTTCTTT. It encodes CASSAEGIVNTEAFF.

This clonotype was observed many times. The V gene is TRBV5-1, the J gene TRBJ1-1, with unresolved D. Germline values: CDR1 SGHRS, CDR2 YFSETQ. The CDR3 has 13 amino acids. Trimming pared 6 bases from V and 1 base from J, leaving 10 bases between. Written as DNA, the CDR3 is TGCGCCAGCATTGGGCCCACGAACACTGAAGCTTTCTTT. Protein product: CASIGPTNTEAFF.

This clonotype came up many times. The chain has TRBV2 and TRBJ2-2, with 7 positions matching TRBD1. CDR1 and CDR2 (germline): SNHLY, FYNNEI. J was trimmed by 5 bases and V by 11 bases; bases with no gene match: 8. This CDR3 comprises 13 residues. In DNA form, the CDR3 reads TGTGCCGAAGGGGGCAGGGGTACCGGGGAGCTGTTTTTT. Translation gives CAEGGRGTGELFF. Drawing the rest from reference TRBV2 and TRBJ2-2, the complete variable domain is EPEVTQTPSHQVTQMGQEVILRCVPISNHLYFYWYRQILGQKVEFLVSFYNNEISEKSEIFDDQFSVERPDGSNFTLKIRSTKLEDSAMYFCAEGGRGTGELFFGEGSRLTVL.

This clonotype was picked up many times. The J gene is TRBJ2-7, the V gene TRBV27; no reliable D call. From germline, CDR1 is MNHEY and CDR2 SMNVEV (reference sequence). The CDR3 runs to 14 residues. The germline V and J ends were trimmed by 0 bases and 5 bases, with 11 bases remaining between them. DNA of the CDR3: TGTGCCAGCAGTTTATCGAGTGGGTATGACGAGCAGTACTTC. As protein: CASSLSSGYDEQYF.

The chain uses TRBV6-1 and TRBJ2-1; 11 bases line up with TRBD2. J was trimmed by 3 bases and V by 10 bases; bases with no gene match: 8. Germline V gene data show CDR1 as MNHNS and CDR2 as SASEGT. This CDR3 region has 15 residues. Written as DNA, the CDR3 is TGTGCCACCGGACTAGCGGGCATGCTCTACAATGAGCAGTTCTTC. The encoded protein is CATGLAGMLYNEQFF.

In this sample, this clonotype turned up many times. The V call is TRBV6-2 or TRBV6-3, the J call TRBJ2-1; a weak D match, TRBD2 (6 bases). Per the germline V gene, CDR1 is MNHEY and CDR2 is SVGEGT. This CDR3 comprises 15 residues. V was shortened by 2 bases and J by 3 bases, with 11 bases between the two germline ends. The CDR3 loop is CASSYGGSNYNEQFF. In DNA, the CDR3 is TGTGCCAGCAGTTACGGGGGGTCCAACTACAATGAGCAGTTCTTC.

This clonotype turned up a few times. CDR3 bases: TGTGCCATCAGTGAGTCCCTAATCCTCCGGGACGGCTACACCTTC. Protein sequence: CAISESLILRDGYTF. This chain joins TRBV10-3 and TRBJ1-2; the D gene is possibly TRBD1 (5 bases). Germline V gives CDR1 ENHRY, CDR2 SYGVKD. This CDR3 is built from 15 residues. V dropped 0 bases and J dropped 8 bases, with 16 bases sitting between them.

This clonotype was observed at least ten times. This chain links TRBV7-2 with TRBJ1-2, with D maybe TRBD1 (5 bases). The V and J ends lost 5 bases and 4 bases respectively, with 17 bases between them. This CDR3 region has 15 residues. From germline, CDR1 is SGHTA and CDR2 FQGNSA. The DNA of the CDR3 is TGTGCCAGCAGCGATCGACAGCGGCCTTTCTATGGCTACACCTTC. This gives the protein CASSDRQRPFYGYTF.

This clonotype has ten or more counts. The chain has TRBV5-1 and TRBJ2-7, with 12 nucleotides matching TRBD1. V was pared by 4 bases and J by 5 bases, with 7 bases of the junction left unmatched. CDR3 size: 15 residues. Germline values: CDR1 SGHRS, CDR2 YFSETQ. CDR3 sequence: CASSPGTGGLNEQYF. The CDR3 region has the DNA TGCGCCAGCAGCCCCGGGACAGGGGGCCTCAACGAGCAGTACTTC. The full variable domain, with the rest looked up from reference TRBV5-1 and TRBJ2-7, is KAGVTQTPRYLIKTRGQQVTLSCSPISGHRSVSWYQQTPGQGLQFLFEYFSETQRNKGNFPGRFSGRQFSNSRSEMNVSTLELGDSALYLCASSPGTGGLNEQYFGPGTRLTVT.

This rearrangement joins TRBV18 to TRBJ2-1, with a weak D call TRBD2 (5 bases). CDR3 length equals 17 residues. CDR1 is KGHSH, CDR2 LQKENI, per germline. V was clipped by 0 bases and J by 2 bases, with 14 bases between them. The CDR3 sequence is CASSPPRAGSTYNEQFF. The CDR3 region has the DNA TGTGCCAGCTCACCACCGAGGGCGGGCTCGACCTACAATGAGCAGTTCTTC.

This clonotype was seen a handful of times. The genes are TRBV5-1 and TRBJ1-2, with D perhaps TRBD1 (5 bases). V lost 0 bases to trimming and J lost 4 bases, with 13 bases between them. CDR3 length: 15 residues. CDR1 is SGHRS, CDR2 YFSETQ, per germline. CDR3 in amino acids: CASSLDGTQAYGYTF. The CDR3 DNA reads TGCGCCAGCAGCTTGGACGGGACGCAAGCCTATGGCTACACCTTC.

V and J are TRBV27 and TRBJ2-1; 8 bases align to TRBD1. CDR3 length equals 14 residues. V lost 3 bases to trimming and J lost 10 bases; unmatched junction nucleotides: 8. Germline V lookup: CDR1 MNHEY, CDR2 SMNVEV (reference sequence). The CDR3 DNA sequence: TGTGCCAGCAGTTTCGACAGGGGAACCAGGGAGCAGTTCTTC. It translates to CASSFDRGTREQFF.